The rows below give T cell receptor beta chains drawn from one sample of a study of T cells after posttransplantation cyclophosphamide. TCRdb's copy holds only in-frame clones and misses some; the assay was immunoSEQ multiplex PCR. The sample carries roughly 30,000 clones, 70% to 90% recorded once. The sequencing input was PBMCs. These receptors all come from a middle-aged woman with a blood cancer, CMV-positive, and with a related stem cell donor. Each CDR3 is given with its conserved first and last residue. The D gene is left open where the match is weak. Clone size is stated in some rows and not others, as once, few, many or a class when expanded.

v_call,d_call,clone_size,j_call,cdr3_aa,cdr3_nt
TRBV7-9,TRBD1,NA,TRBJ2-1,CASSLGTGFDEQFF,TGTGCCAGCAGCTTGGGGACAGGGTTTGATGAGCAGTTCTTC
TRBV25-1,TRBD1,NA,TRBJ1-5,CASSDRGKNQPQHF,TGTGCCAGCAGTGACAGGGGGAAAAATCAGCCCCAGCATTTT
TRBV7-9,NA,NA,TRBJ2-7,CASSLDAGVAYEQYF,TGTGCCAGCAGCTTAGACGCAGGGGTCGCCTACGAGCAGTACTTC
TRBV25-1,NA,NA,TRBJ1-1,CASSGYRTVEEMNTEAFF,TGTGCCAGCAGTGGGTATCGGACAGTGGAAGAAATGAACACTGAAGCTTTCTTT
TRBV29-1,TRBD1,NA,TRBJ2-3,CSVEDLRTGRDTQYF,TGCAGCGTTGAAGATCTACGGACAGGGAGAGATACGCAGTATTTT
TRBV6-5,NA,NA,TRBJ1-6,CASSYSGHYNSPLHF,TGTGCCAGCAGTTACTCGGGACACTATAATTCACCCCTCCACTTT
TRBV29-1,TRBD2,NA,TRBJ2-1,CSSTRGGDSYNEQFF,TGCAGCTCAACGCGGGGGGGGGACTCCTACAATGAGCAGTTCTTC
TRBV9,NA,NA,TRBJ1-3,CASSPGGSGNTIYF,TGTGCCAGCAGCCCCGGGGGGTCTGGAAACACCATATATTTT
TRBV5-4,TRBD2,NA,TRBJ2-1,CASSPGGVAGRNEQFF,TGTGCCAGCAGTCCGGGGGGGGTAGCGGGGCGGAATGAGCAGTTCTTC
TRBV19,NA,NA,TRBJ1-2,CASIASRDYGYTF,TGTGCCAGTATTGCGTCCAGGGACTATGGCTACACCTTC
TRBV6-6,NA,few,TRBJ2-3,CASSRRGSGTDTQYF,TGTGCCAGCAGTAGAAGGGGGAGTGGCACAGATACGCAGTATTTT
TRBV28,NA,NA,TRBJ1-5,CASSAGVHQPQHF,TGTGCCAGCAGTGCAGGGGTACATCAGCCCCAGCATTTT
TRBV29-1,TRBD1,once,TRBJ1-5,CSVPGQGDQPQHF,TGCAGCGTGCCGGGACAGGGGGATCAGCCCCAGCATTTT
TRBV5-4,TRBD1,few,TRBJ1-4,CASSWTGGEKLFF,TGTGCCAGCAGCTGGACAGGGGGCGAAAAACTGTTTTTT
TRBV7-2,NA,NA,TRBJ2-2,CASSLKGNGELFF,TGTGCCAGCAGCTTAAAGGGGAACGGGGAGCTGTTTTTT
TRBV11-2,NA,NA,TRBJ2-7,CASSLSPDRRSYEQYF,TGTGCCAGCAGCTTAAGTCCCGACAGGCGAAGCTACGAGCAGTACTTC
TRBV7-6,TRBD1,once,TRBJ1-2,CASSPDRAYGYTF,TGTGCCAGCAGCCCGGACAGGGCCTATGGCTACACCTTC
TRBV4-2,TRBD2,NA,TRBJ2-3,CASSSGLAGASDTQYF,TGTGCCAGCAGCTCCGGACTAGCGGGGGCCTCAGATACGCAGTATTTT